This T cell receptor beta chain was captured by sequencing in a study of siplizumab effects on memory and regulatory T cells. Overall study findings and caveats: Assignment of a naive or memory phenotype failed for roughly 80-96% of the proliferating CD4+ or CD8+ clones.

Profiling relied on immunoSEQ multiplex PCR, and the TCRdb table lists in-frame clones only, not all of them. Of about 120,000 clones detected, around 95% appear once; the ten largest clones hold 0.16%. Concerning this clone itself: Its antigen is unknown.

Germline values: CDR1 MNHEY, CDR2 SMNVEV (reference sequence). The V gene end was trimmed by 5 bases and the J gene end by 4 bases; junction bases not matched to a gene: 11. The CDR3 consists of 17 residues. The chain has TRBV27 and TRBJ2-3; TRBD2 matches 11 bases. The sequenced material came from non-Treg CD4+ T cells sorted from blood. This TCR was recovered from a human donor in good health. The CDR3 region has the DNA TGTGCCAGCAGTCCCCCCCTACTAGCGGGGGTGCCAGATACGCAGTATTTT. This gives the protein CASSPPLLAGVPDTQYF.